A selection of T cell receptor beta chains follows, all from one sample in a study of blood T cell repertoires in COVID-19. Some clones are missing from TCRdb's copy, which holds only in-frame ones; the method was immunoSEQ multiplex PCR. The repertoire holds some 350,000 clones, more than 75% seen once, with 2.5% to 3% in the top ten. The sequencing sample was made of PBMCs or T cells enriched from blood (not recorded which). These receptors were obtained from a woman in her thirties who had recovered from COVID-19. The CDR3 runs from the conserved cysteine through the conserved F or W. A D gene is named only where the DNA matches it firmly. Expanded clones are given a class, and other clones once, few, many or no size at all.

D: TRBD1; size: -; J: TRBJ1-4; V: TRBV28; CDR3: CASSSTGGNEKLFF; DNA: TGTGCCAGCAGTTCGACAGGGGGTAATGAAAAACTGTTTTTT
D: TRBD1; size: few; J: TRBJ1-6; V: TRBV6-5; CDR3: CASRSGGTGSPLHF; DNA: TGTGCCAGCAGGTCAGGGGGGACTGGCTCACCCCTCCACTTT
D: TRBD1; size: -; J: TRBJ2-2; V: TRBV2; CDR3: CASSDRGQEELFF; DNA: TGTGCCAGCAGTGACAGGGGGCAAGAGGAGCTGTTTTTT
D: -; size: -; J: TRBJ1-6; V: TRBV30; CDR3: CAWSQGRNLDSPLHF; DNA: TGTGCCTGGAGTCAGGGAAGGAACTTAGATTCACCCCTCCACTTT
D: -; size: -; J: TRBJ2-7; V: TRBV7-9; CDR3: CASSRTAYEQYF; DNA: TGTGCCAGCAGCAGGACAGCCTACGAGCAGTACTTC
D: TRBD1; size: -; J: TRBJ1-3; V: TRBV11-2; CDR3: CASSLIQGNTIYF; DNA: TGTGCCAGCAGCTTAATACAGGGGAACACCATATATTTT
D: -; size: -; J: TRBJ2-5; V: TRBV5-5; CDR3: CASSSGQETQYF; DNA: TGTGCCAGCAGCTCGGGACAAGAGACCCAGTACTTC
D: TRBD2; size: -; J: TRBJ2-3; V: TRBV10-3; CDR3: CAISGSGGATDTQYF; DNA: TGTGCCATCAGTGGAAGCGGGGGGGCCACAGATACGCAGTATTTT
D: -; size: -; J: TRBJ1-5; V: TRBV10-3; CDR3: CAISEGMNQPQHF; DNA: TGTGCCATCAGTGAGGGCATGAATCAGCCCCAGCATTTT
D: -; size: -; J: TRBJ1-1; V: TRBV5-8; CDR3: CAVSGDGAEAFF; DNA: TGTGCCGTCTCAGGGGACGGGGCTGAAGCTTTCTTT
D: -; size: -; J: TRBJ1-2; V: TRBV18; CDR3: CASSPFWQAAIYGYTF; DNA: TGTGCCAGCTCACCGTTTTGGCAGGCAGCCATCTATGGCTACACCTTC
D: -; size: -; J: TRBJ1-5; V: TRBV2; CDR3: CASSPLTGGPQHF; DNA: TGTGCCAGCAGTCCCCTGACTGGCGGGCCCCAGCATTTT
D: TRBD1; size: -; J: TRBJ1-2; V: TRBV3-1/TRBV3-2; CDR3: CASSPGQGGYGYTF; DNA: TGTGCCAGCAGCCCCGGACAGGGAGGCTATGGCTACACCTTC
D: -; size: -; J: TRBJ1-2; V: TRBV10-3; CDR3: CAISESIFLYGYTF; DNA: TGTGCCATCAGTGAAAGCATTTTCCTCTATGGCTACACCTTC
D: -; size: -; J: TRBJ1-2; V: TRBV2; CDR3: CASSGNRNLNYGYTF; DNA: TGTGCCAGCAGTGGCAACAGGAACCTGAACTATGGCTACACCTTC
D: TRBD2; size: -; J: TRBJ2-1; V: TRBV29-1; CDR3: CSVEGTSSYNEQFF; DNA: TGCAGCGTTGAAGGGACTAGCAGCTACAATGAGCAGTTCTTC
D: TRBD1; size: -; J: TRBJ1-2; V: TRBV12-3/TRBV12-4; CDR3: CASSPRTGHGYTF; DNA: TGTGCCAGCAGCCCCCGGACAGGGCATGGCTACACCTTC
D: -; size: -; J: TRBJ1-6; V: TRBV7-9; CDR3: CASSQRNSPLHF; DNA: TGTGCCAGCAGCCAGCGGAATTCACCCCTCCACTTT
D: -; size: -; J: TRBJ1-1; V: TRBV18; CDR3: CASSPPSRGGAFF; DNA: TGTGCCAGCTCACCACCAAGCCGGGGTGGAGCTTTCTTT
D: TRBD1; size: -; J: TRBJ1-1; V: TRBV9; CDR3: CASSVDNRTGWNTEAFF; DNA: TGTGCCAGCAGCGTAGATAACCGGACAGGGTGGAACACTGAAGCTTTCTTT
D: -; size: -; J: TRBJ2-2; V: TRBV15; CDR3: CATSRERGGPTGELFF; DNA: TGTGCCACCAGCAGAGAAAGGGGGGGGCCCACCGGGGAGCTGTTTTTT
D: -; size: few; J: TRBJ1-6; V: TRBV4-2; CDR3: CASSQDLGEPSPLHF; DNA: TGTGCCAGCAGCCAAGATCTCGGGGAACCTTCACCCCTCCACTTT
D: -; size: -; J: TRBJ1-1; V: TRBV6-5; CDR3: CASRIDSWNTEAFF; DNA: TGTGCCAGCAGGATTGACAGTTGGAACACTGAAGCTTTCTTT
D: -; size: -; J: TRBJ1-5; V: TRBV14; CDR3: CASSHRGQPQHF; DNA: TGTGCCAGCAGCCACCGGGGTCAGCCCCAGCATTTT
D: TRBD1; size: once; J: TRBJ2-3; V: TRBV7-3; CDR3: CASSQTGADTQYF; DNA: TGTGCCAGCAGCCAAACAGGGGCAGATACGCAGTATTTT
D: -; size: -; J: TRBJ1-2; V: TRBV29-1; CDR3: CSVEQQGKTRGYTF; DNA: TGCAGCGTTGAACAACAGGGTAAAACCCGCGGCTACACCTTC
D: -; size: -; J: TRBJ1-6; V: TRBV27; CDR3: CASSFGFYNSPLHF; DNA: TGTGCCAGCAGTTTCGGTTTCTATAATTCACCCCTCCACTTT
D: -; size: -; J: TRBJ2-4; V: TRBV3-1/TRBV3-2; CDR3: CASSQRRGLAKNIQYF; DNA: TGTGCCAGCAGCCAACGGCGGGGGCTAGCCAAAAACATTCAGTACTTC
D: -; size: -; J: TRBJ1-5; V: TRBV28; CDR3: CASRAWGAVSSNQPQHF; DNA: TGTGCCAGCAGGGCTTGGGGAGCAGTGAGCAGCAATCAGCCCCAGCATTTT
D: TRBD2; size: -; J: TRBJ2-3; V: TRBV7-9; CDR3: CASSPGLAGGQDTQYF; DNA: TGTGCCAGCAGCCCTGGACTAGCGGGGGGGCAGGATACGCAGTATTTT
D: TRBD1; size: -; J: TRBJ2-7; V: TRBV4-1; CDR3: CASSQDQGANHEQYF; DNA: TGCGCCAGCAGCCAAGATCAGGGGGCCAACCACGAGCAGTACTTC
D: TRBD2; size: -; J: TRBJ2-7; V: TRBV18; CDR3: CASSPAGESSYEQYF; DNA: TGTGCCAGCTCACCTGCGGGAGAGAGCTCCTACGAGCAGTACTTC
D: TRBD1; size: -; J: TRBJ1-1; V: TRBV2; CDR3: CASSRPGGTEAFF; DNA: TGTGCCAGCAGCAGACCAGGGGGCACTGAAGCTTTCTTT
D: TRBD1; size: -; J: TRBJ1-6; V: TRBV7-9; CDR3: CASSRTGADSPLHF; DNA: TGTGCCAGCAGCCGGACAGGGGCGGATTCACCCCTCCACTTT
D: TRBD2; size: -; J: TRBJ2-1; V: TRBV5-4; CDR3: CASSPGLASYNEQFF; DNA: TGTGCCAGCAGCCCCGGACTAGCCTCCTACAATGAGCAGTTCTTC
D: -; size: -; J: TRBJ2-6; V: TRBV12-5; CDR3: CASGIQQGPLSGANVLTF; DNA: TGTGCTAGTGGTATCCAACAGGGCCCACTCTCTGGGGCCAACGTCCTGACTTTC
D: TRBD2; size: -; J: TRBJ2-2; V: TRBV10-3; CDR3: CAISESAGGNTGELFF; DNA: TGTGCCATCAGTGAGTCTGCGGGAGGGAACACCGGGGAGCTGTTTTTT
D: TRBD1; size: -; J: TRBJ2-7; V: TRBV3-1/TRBV3-2; CDR3: CASSQYSGTGVSYEQYF; DNA: TGTGCCAGCAGCCAGTACTCCGGGACAGGCGTCTCCTACGAGCAGTACTTC
D: -; size: -; J: TRBJ1-6; V: TRBV5-4; CDR3: CASSGESNSPLHF; DNA: TGTGCCAGCAGCGGAGAAAGCAATTCACCCCTCCACTTT
D: -; size: -; J: TRBJ1-1; V: TRBV4-1; CDR3: CASSQGSLSLNTEAFF; DNA: TGCGCCAGCAGCCAAGGGAGTTTGAGCCTGAACACTGAAGCTTTCTTT
D: TRBD1; size: once; J: TRBJ1-1; V: TRBV5-1; CDR3: CASSLNTGTGFAEAFF; DNA: TGCGCCAGCAGCTTAAATACCGGGACAGGGTTCGCTGAAGCTTTCTTT
D: -; size: -; J: TRBJ2-3; V: TRBV5-1; CDR3: CASSLWGSTDTQYF; DNA: TGCGCCAGCAGCTTGTGGGGCTCCACAGATACGCAGTATTTT
D: -; size: -; J: TRBJ2-4; V: TRBV7-2; CDR3: CASSLLGARENIQYF; DNA: TGTGCCAGCAGCTTACTGGGGGCTCGGGAAAACATTCAGTACTTC
D: TRBD2; size: once; J: TRBJ2-7; V: TRBV24-1; CDR3: CATSDRGTSGNYGQYF; DNA: TGTGCCACCAGTGATCGCGGGACTAGCGGTAACTACGGGCAGTACTTC
D: TRBD2; size: -; J: TRBJ2-7; V: TRBV27; CDR3: CASSLGTSGSYEQYF; DNA: TGTGCCAGCAGTCTCGGGACTAGCGGATCCTACGAGCAGTACTTC
D: TRBD1; size: -; J: TRBJ2-2; V: TRBV18; CDR3: CASSPYRGPDTGELFF; DNA: TGTGCCAGCTCACCATACAGGGGGCCGGACACCGGGGAGCTGTTTTTT